Listed here is a single T cell receptor beta chain. Its target is unknown. This clone may be a read error of a much larger clone one base away. V shed 4 bases and J 11 bases; nucleotides not matched to a gene: 21. This CDR3 has 19 residues. Germline V gene lookup returns CDR1 MDHEN and CDR2 SYDVKM. The data stem from a study of blood T cells in healthy people across ages. Regarding the study as a whole: Long-lived donors carried more naive CD4+ cells and greater diversity than aged donors.

A second about 6 to 12 cycle PCR used barcoded and J-beta primers. Every sample gave at least 2.5 million paired-end reads containing CDR3. TCRdb reprocessed the 5' RACE reads with MiXCR, giving one entry per CDR3 protein. This sample carries fewer than 900,000 distinct CDR3 sequences, 49% of them seen once, and the ten largest clones take roughly a third. The sample taken for sequencing was blood. This chain uses TRBV28 with TRBJ2-5; 14 bases agree with TRBD2. The TCR sequence derives from a woman aged 55 to 70 in good health. The CDR3 loop reads CASSYPVTGTSGSRNEQYF. CDR3 in DNA: TGTGCCAGCAGTTACCCGGTTACCGGGACTAGCGGGAGTAGGAATGAGCAGTACTTC. Variable domain in full (rest from reference TRBV28 and TRBJ2-5): DVKVTQSSRYLVKRTGEKVFLECVQDMDHENMFWYRQDPGLGLRLIYFSYDVKMKEKGDIPEGYSVSREKKERFSLILESASTNQTSMYLCASSYPVTGTSGSRNEQYFGPGTRLLVL.